A single sample is the source of the 6 T cell receptor beta chains below, sequenced in a study of beta chain features in type 1 diabetes. Study conclusions and caveats: When Type 1 diabetes patients were examined, their TCRB CDR3s proved moderately but significantly shorter in all four CD4+ subsets.

No antigen has been assigned to these receptors. What was sequenced were expressed TCRB transcripts, since all of the isolated RNA had been reverse transcribed. TCRdb keeps only in-frame clones here, not all; method: immunoSEQ multiplex PCR. Among roughly 260,000 clones listed, about a tenth were seen once. The specimen was naive CD4+ T cells from blood. All receptors come from a man aged 25 to 45 with type 1 diabetes.

The V gene is TRBV6-6, the J gene TRBJ1-2; TRBD1 matches 8 bases. The germline gives CDR1 MNHNY, CDR2 SVGAGI (reference sequence). With V trimmed by 2 bases and J by 3 bases, 2 bases remained unmatched. This CDR3 comprises 14 residues. For the CDR3, the DNA is TGTGCCAGCAGTTACCCGGGACAGGACTATGGCTACACCTTC. Translated, it gives CASSYPGQDYGYTF.

This chain uses TRBV4-3 with TRBJ2-3; D remains ambiguous. The CDR3 is made up of 14 amino acids. Germline V gives CDR1 LGHNA, CDR2 YSLEER. Trimming took off 5 bases at V and 5 bases at J, with 14 bases between the two ends. DNA of the CDR3: TGCGCCAGCAGCGGAGTCCGGGTTGGAGATACGCAGTATTTT. It translates to CASSGVRVGDTQYF.

The CDR3 loop is CAWSPLDYGYTF. The CDR3, as DNA: TGTGCCTGGTCCCCTCTTGACTATGGCTACACCTTC. The chain combines TRBV30 with TRBJ1-2; D is unresolved. CDR1 and CDR2 from the germline V gene are GTSNPN and SVGIG (reference sequence). V lost 5 bases to trimming and J lost 3 bases, with 10 bases between them. This CDR3 is built from 12 residues.

The chain uses TRBV7-3 and TRBJ2-1; TRBD2 matches 11 bases. This CDR3 is built from 16 residues. CDR1 and CDR2 (germline): SGHTA, FQGTGA. V dropped 4 bases and J dropped 6; count of bases not matched to a gene: 8. Here the CDR3 DNA reads TGTGCCAGCAGCTCCTCCGCGACTAGCGGGGTCAATGAGCAGTTCTTC. It codes for CASSSSATSGVNEQFF.

The chain employs TRBV13 and TRBJ2-6; 9 nucleotides match TRBD1. The trim removed 6 bases at V and 3 bases at J, leaving 15 bases unmatched. This CDR3 has 19 amino acids. CDR1 PRHDT and CDR2 FYEKMQ come from the germline V gene (reference sequence). This CDR3 is CASSPQDRTGDGGANVLTF. The DNA for the CDR3 is TGTGCCAGCAGTCCGCAAGATCGGACAGGGGACGGTGGGGCCAACGTCCTGACTTTC.

V gene TRBV19 combines with J gene TRBJ2-2; a weak D match, TRBD2 (7 bases). Trimming pared 0 bases from V and 6 bases from J, leaving 20 bases between. The length of the CDR3 is 18 residues. From germline, CDR1 is LNHDA and CDR2 SQIVND (reference sequence). CDR3 sequence: CASSIDPHREGYAGELFF. The CDR3 DNA follows: TGTGCCAGTAGTATAGATCCTCACAGGGAGGGGTACGCCGGGGAGCTGTTTTTT.